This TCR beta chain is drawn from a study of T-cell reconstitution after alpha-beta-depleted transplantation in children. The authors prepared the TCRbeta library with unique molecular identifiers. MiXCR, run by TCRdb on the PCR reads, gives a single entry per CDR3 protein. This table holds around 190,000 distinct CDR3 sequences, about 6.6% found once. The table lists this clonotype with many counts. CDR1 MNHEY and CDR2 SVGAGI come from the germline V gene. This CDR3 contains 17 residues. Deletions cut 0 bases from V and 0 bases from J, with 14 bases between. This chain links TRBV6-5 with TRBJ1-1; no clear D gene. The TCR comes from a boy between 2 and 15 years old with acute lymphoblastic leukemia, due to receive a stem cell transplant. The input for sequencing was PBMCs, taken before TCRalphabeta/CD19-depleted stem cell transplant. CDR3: CASSYSFEYNLNTEAFF. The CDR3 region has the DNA TGTGCCAGCAGTTACTCGTTTGAATATAACTTGAACACTGAAGCTTTCTTT.